This entry lists 17 T cell receptor beta chains sequenced from one sample in a study of T cells expressing NK-cell markers. No DNA is given; TCRdb re-called the 5' RACE reads and lists each CDR3 protein once. Its clone listing holds 200,000 to 300,000 distinct CDR3 sequences. The material sequenced was blood T cells: a sorted CD56 or NKG2C T cell subset, CD4+ or CD8+ T cells, or bulk PBMC T cells (not recorded which). These receptors were taken from a man younger than 35 in good health.

The rearrangement links TRBV20-1 to TRBJ2-1; TCRdb designates TRBD2, a call that cannot be tested without DNA. CDR3 length: 15 residues. CDR1 and CDR2 from the germline V gene are DFQATT and SNEGSKA (reference sequence). The CDR3 loop is CSARAQRGRYGEQFF.

The chain uses TRBV20-1 and TRBJ2-1; the TCRdb call, TRBD2, lacks DNA for checking. Germline CDR1 DFQATT, CDR2 SNEGSKA (reference sequence). This CDR3 comprises 13 residues. The CDR3 loop is CSALRTSGNEQFF.

The chain employs TRBV19 and TRBJ1-2. Per the germline V gene, CDR1 is LNHDA and CDR2 is SQIVND (reference sequence). The CDR3 covers 12 residues. Here the CDR3 reads CASSGRPYGYTF.

This chain joins TRBV7-8 and TRBJ2-1; with no DNA, the TCRdb D assignment of TRBD1 cannot be verified. Germline CDR1 and CDR2: SGHVS and FQNEAQ. The CDR3 totals 17 residues. Here the CDR3 reads CASRPTSGGISYNEQFF. Full variable domain (outside the CDR3, taken from reference TRBV7-8 and TRBJ2-1): GAGVSQSPRYKVAKRGQDVALRCDPISGHVSLFWYQQALGQGPEFLTYFQNEAQLDKSGLPSDRFFAERPEGSVSTLKIQRTQQEDSAVYLCASRPTSGGISYNEQFFGPGTRLTVL.

The V and J genes are TRBV20-1 and TRBJ2-1; TCRdb's D call of TRBD1 is untestable without DNA. The CDR3 has 19 amino acids. The germline gives CDR1 DFQATT, CDR2 SNEGSKA (reference sequence). CDR3 amino acids: CSARLAGQGKLSSYNEQFF.

The chain joins TRBV6-5 to TRBJ1-5. Germline V gene lookup returns CDR1 MNHEY and CDR2 SVGAGI. This CDR3 spans 14 amino acids. CDR3 protein: CASSYDGRNQPQHF.

The rearrangement joins TRBV20-1 to TRBJ2-1. CDR3 length: 13 amino acids. The germline V gene encodes CDR1 DFQATT and CDR2 SNEGSKA (reference sequence). CDR3: CSAKANGAYEQFF.

This chain joins TRBV27 and TRBJ2-5; as DNA is missing, the TRBD1 call by TCRdb cannot be tested. Germline-derived CDR1 and CDR2 are MNHEY and SMNVEV (reference sequence). This CDR3 comprises 15 residues. CDR3 amino acids: CASSSGAGAQETQYF.

The chain has TRBV6-5 and TRBJ1-5. The CDR3 runs to 14 residues. Germline assignment: CDR1 MNHEY and CDR2 SVGAGI. The CDR3 spells CASSSDLGNQPQHF.

The chain uses TRBV5-1 and TRBJ1-2; with no DNA, the TCRdb D assignment of TRBD1 cannot be verified. Germline V gives CDR1 SGHRS, CDR2 YFSETQ. The CDR3 contains 16 residues. CDR3 amino acids: CASSLASAGVSYGYTF.

The chain employs TRBV30 and TRBJ1-2. Germline V lookup: CDR1 GTSNPN, CDR2 SVGIG (reference sequence). The CDR3 contains 15 residues. CDR3 protein: CAWSLGGLPNYGYTF.

The J gene is TRBJ2-7, the V gene TRBV10-3. Looked up from germline, CDR1 is ENHRY and CDR2 is SYGVKD. This CDR3 is built from 12 residues. This chain's CDR3 is CAISLKDYEQYF.

The chain recombines TRBV24-1 with TRBJ2-1; the TCRdb D gene call, TRBD1, has no DNA to confirm it. The CDR3 spans 15 residues. From germline, CDR1 is KGHDR and CDR2 SFDVKD. This chain's CDR3 is CATSDLGRSDNEQFF.

V is TRBV29-1 and J is TRBJ1-1; the D call of TRBD1 rests on TCRdb alone, since no DNA is present to check it. The CDR3 length is 13 residues. Looked up from germline, CDR1 is SQVTM and CDR2 is ANQGSEA. CDR3: CSVEGQGATEAFF.

The chain uses TRBV20-1 and TRBJ2-5; TCRdb lists TRBD2, though no DNA is available to test this call. Germline loops: CDR1 DFQATT, CDR2 SNEGSKA (reference sequence). The CDR3 length is 14 residues. This CDR3 reads CSATPPTNQETQYF.

The rearrangement links TRBV7-9 to TRBJ2-2; the D call of TRBD1 rests on TCRdb alone, since no DNA is present to check it. There are 16 residues in the CDR3. The germline V gene has CDR1 SEHNR and CDR2 FQNEAQ (reference sequence). The CDR3: CASSLFRGADTGELFF.

V is TRBV6-2 or TRBV6-3 and J is TRBJ1-4. Germline lookup yields CDR1 MNHEY and CDR2 SVGEGT. The CDR3 is made up of 14 amino acids. The CDR3 here is CASNLTPDGEKLFF.